A single sample is the source of the 25 T cell receptor beta chains below, sequenced in a study of control samples from healthy donors and cancer patients. The repertoire was sequenced with immunoSEQ multiplex PCR; TCRdb's copy has only in-frame clones and lacks some. The table includes over 150,000 clones, 90% to 95% detected once. The sequenced sample consisted of blood. The receptors originated from a woman in her late teens or twenties in good health.

The CDR3 region is CASSLRGTKNPKNSPLHF. The CDR3 nucleotides are TGTGCCAGCAGCCTCCGGGGAACGAAAAACCCGAAAAATTCACCCCTCCACTTT. The rearrangement uses TRBV2 and TRBJ1-6; D unclear. Germline CDR1 and CDR2: SNHLY and FYNNEI. The CDR3 contains 18 residues. V was shortened by 6 bases and J by 7 bases, with 25 bases between the two germline ends.

The genes are TRBV5-1 and TRBJ1-5, with a possible D match to TRBD1 (5 bases). The CDR3 totals 13 residues. The V end lost 0 bases, the J end lost 7 bases, and 8 bases lay between the germline ends. Per the germline V gene, CDR1 is SGHRS and CDR2 is YFSETQ. The chain's CDR3 is CASSLGWDQPQHF. In DNA form, the CDR3 reads TGCGCCAGCAGCTTGGGGTGGGACCAGCCCCAGCATTTT.

This chain connects TRBV6-5 to TRBJ2-7; D is perhaps TRBD2 (5 bases). CDR1 and CDR2 from the germline V gene are MNHEY and SVGAGI. Trimming removed 2 bases from V and 6 bases from J, with 17 bases in between. This CDR3 contains 15 residues. The CDR3 DNA reads as TGTGCCAGCAGTTACGGAGGTCGATCCGGCCTCGAGCAGTACTTC. Translated: CASSYGGRSGLEQYF.

The chain is built from TRBV18 and TRBJ1-1; 7 nucleotides match TRBD1. The CDR3 contains 13 residues. V was pared by 6 bases and J by 4 bases, with 5 bases of the junction left unmatched. Germline-derived CDR1 and CDR2 are KGHSH and LQKENI. The CDR3: CASSGTDPTEAFF. The CDR3 DNA follows: TGTGCCAGCTCCGGGACAGACCCCACTGAAGCTTTCTTT.

The genes are TRBV5-1 and TRBJ1-1; D ambiguous. Germline values: CDR1 SGHRS, CDR2 YFSETQ. Trimming took off 4 bases at V and 6 bases at J, with 19 bases between the two ends. CDR3 length: 15 residues. CDR3 loop: CASSRSLTIPAEAFF. The CDR3 DNA follows: TGCGCCAGCAGCCGCTCTTTGACCATACCCGCTGAAGCTTTCTTT.

This clone was picked up one time. This sequence joins TRBV6-5 and TRBJ1-5; perhaps TRBD1 as D (5 bases). The germline V and J ends were trimmed by 6 bases and 9 bases, with 15 bases remaining between them. CDR1 and CDR2 from the germline V gene are MNHEY and SVGAGI. This CDR3 has 13 residues. The CDR3 spells CASRPGPPGPQHF. CDR3 bases: TGTGCCAGCAGACCGGGACCGCCGGGGCCCCAGCATTTT.

Only one count was recorded for this clone. The rearrangement links TRBV6-2 or TRBV6-3 to TRBJ2-7; possibly TRBD1 or TRBD2 for D (5 bases each). Deletions cut 0 bases from V and 5 bases from J, with 8 bases between. CDR1 MNHEY and CDR2 SVGEGT come from the germline V gene. There are 13 residues in the CDR3. CDR3 in amino acids: CASSYSGENEQYF. In DNA form, the CDR3 reads TGTGCCAGCAGTTACTCGGGGGAGAACGAGCAGTACTTC.

The V gene is TRBV19, the J gene TRBJ1-2, with TRBD1 as a possible D gene (5 bases). Germline values: CDR1 LNHDA, CDR2 SQIVND (reference sequence). The CDR3 length is 13 residues. With 5 bases removed from V and 1 base from J, the gap between germline ends came to 8 bases. The CDR3 coding sequence is TGTGCCAGTAGTTCGGACATTAACTATGGCTACACCTTC. Translating gives CASSSDINYGYTF.

This rearrangement joins TRBV6-5 to TRBJ2-7; 7 bases fit TRBD2. Per germline, CDR1 MNHEY and CDR2 SVGAGI. This CDR3 comprises 12 residues. The CDR3 spells CATLGGGYEQYF. CDR3 DNA sequence: TGTGCAACCCTGGGGGGGGGCTACGAGCAGTACTTC.

This rearrangement joins TRBV28 to TRBJ1-5; TRBD1 agrees at 10 bases. CDR3 length: 16 amino acids. Germline V gene sequence: CDR1 MDHEN, CDR2 SYDVKM. With 3 bases clipped from V and 6 bases from J, the junction kept 8 bases outside the gene matches. CDR3 sequence: CASSFDRTGGGQPQHF. Written as DNA, the CDR3 is TGTGCCAGCAGTTTCGATCGGACAGGGGGAGGTCAGCCCCAGCATTTT.

The chain carries TRBV10-3 and TRBJ2-3, with unresolved D. The CDR3 is 12 residues long. Trimming shortened V by 3 bases and J by 4 bases, and 5 bases separated the two germline ends. Germline assignment: CDR1 ENHRY and CDR2 SYGVKD. DNA for the CDR3: TGTGCCATCAGTGACAGGTCAGATACGCAGTATTTT. Its translation: CAISDRSDTQYF.

This chain links TRBV6-2 or TRBV6-3 with TRBJ2-5; D not resolved. CDR1 and CDR2 from the germline V gene are MNHEY and SVGEGT. CDR3 size: 14 residues. The V end was cut by 2 bases, the J end by 2 bases, with 9 bases between. CDR3 sequence: CASSYASRQETQYF. As DNA, the CDR3 is TGTGCCAGCAGTTACGCGAGCAGACAAGAGACCCAGTACTTC.

The chain is built from TRBV5-4 and TRBJ2-7; TRBD1 matches at 12 bases. V was clipped by 1 base and J by 5 bases; unmatched bases: 4. Looked up from germline, CDR1 is SGHNT and CDR2 is YYREEE (reference sequence). The CDR3 is 15 residues long. The CDR3 is CASSLPGQGANEQYF. The CDR3 DNA reads TGTGCCAGCAGCTTGCCGGGACAGGGGGCCAACGAGCAGTACTTC. The whole variable domain, filled in from reference TRBV5-4 and TRBJ2-7, reads ETGVTQSPTHLIKTRGQQVTLRCSSQSGHNTVSWYQQALGQGPQFIFQYYREEENGRGNFPPRFSGLQFPNYSSELNVNALELDDSALYLCASSLPGQGANEQYFGPGTRLTVT.

Details on this clone: A junction boundary mismatches the germline segment, possibly from a read error. This chain links TRBV7-7 with TRBJ2-5, with 11 bases matching TRBD2. In germline, CDR1 is SSHAT, CDR2 FNYEAQ (reference sequence). The CDR3 is 15 residues long. CDR3 sequence (DNA): TGTGCTAGCAGCTTGGGGCTAGCGGGAGGAGAGACCCAGTACTTC. Translation: CASSLGLAGGETQYF. Full variable domain (rest looked up from reference TRBV7-7 and TRBJ2-5): GAGVSQSPRYKVTKRGQDVTLRCDPISSHATLYWYQQALGQGPEFLTYFNYEAQPDKSGLPSDRFSAERPEGSISTLTIQRTEQRDSAMYRCASSLGLAGGETQYFGPGTRLLVL.

The chain carries TRBV5-1 and TRBJ1-3; unclear D gene. Germline V gene lookup returns CDR1 SGHRS and CDR2 YFSETQ. Trimming shortened V by 0 bases and J by 3 bases, and 13 bases separated the two germline ends. The CDR3 has 16 residues. The CDR3 DNA reads as TGCGCCAGCAGCTTGGAAACTCATAGTTTTGGAAACACCATATATTTT. This codes for CASSLETHSFGNTIYF.

V gene TRBV6-2 or TRBV6-3 combines with J gene TRBJ2-3; no reliable D call. The V gene's germline CDR1 is MNHEY and CDR2 SVGEGT. The ends were cut back, 6 bases at V and 10 bases at J, with 14 bases in the middle. The CDR3 is made up of 12 amino acids. The chain's CDR3 is CASSNGLRAQYF. Written as DNA, the CDR3 is TGTGCCAGCAGCAACGGGCTTAGGGCGCAGTATTTT.

The chain is built from TRBV7-9 and TRBJ2-2; the D gene is possibly TRBD2 (5 bases). V lost 2 bases to trimming and J lost 4 bases, with 14 bases between them. This CDR3 region has 16 residues. Germline V gene sequence: CDR1 SEHNR, CDR2 FQNEAQ (reference sequence). The chain's CDR3 is CASSLSRGFGTGELFF. The CDR3 DNA sequence: TGTGCCAGCAGCTTATCTCGGGGTTTCGGCACCGGGGAGCTGTTTTTT. The variable domain in full, completed from reference TRBV7-9 and TRBJ2-2, reads DTGVSQNPRHKITKRGQNVTFRCDPISEHNRLYWYRQTLGQGPEFLTYFQNEAQLEKSRLLSDRFSAERPKGSFSTLEIQRTEQGDSAMYLCASSLSRGFGTGELFFGEGSRLTVL.

This rearrangement joins TRBV5-1 to TRBJ2-6; unclear D gene. The CDR3 sequence is 16 residues long. Trimming stripped 6 bases from V and 2 bases from J, with 15 bases between. CDR1 and CDR2 (germline): SGHRS, YFSETQ. CDR3 sequence: CASTPGRRPGANVLTF. DNA of the CDR3: TGCGCCAGCACCCCCGGGCGAAGACCTGGGGCCAACGTCCTGACTTTC.

The chain carries TRBV3-1 (or the pseudogene TRBV3-2) and TRBJ2-5; 10 nucleotides align to TRBD1. Germline V gene sequence: CDR1 LGHDT, CDR2 YNNKEL (reference sequence). The junction had 3 bases not matched to a gene; V was cut back by 4 bases and J by 4 bases. The CDR3 runs 14 residues. The CDR3 DNA is TGTGCCAGCAGCCTGACAGGGGGCATAGAGACCCAGTACTTC. Protein: CASSLTGGIETQYF.

This sequence joins TRBV7-8 and TRBJ1-5; 7 nucleotides agree with TRBD1. V shed 1 base and J 6 bases; nucleotides not matched to a gene: 6. There are 15 residues in the CDR3. Germline V CDR1 and CDR2: SGHVS, FQNEAQ. CDR3 bases: TGTGCCAGCAGCTTAGGGGTAGGGGGCGGTCAGCCCCAGCATTTT. This encodes CASSLGVGGGQPQHF. Looking up the rest from reference TRBV7-8 and TRBJ1-5 gives the full variable domain: GAGVSQSPRYKVAKRGQDVALRCDPISGHVSLFWYQQALGQGPEFLTYFQNEAQLDKSGLPSDRFFAERPEGSVSTLKIQRTQQEDSAVYLCASSLGVGGGQPQHFGDGTRLSIL.

The chain recombines TRBV7-2 with TRBJ1-2; TRBD1 matches at 7 bases. Unmatched junction bases numbered 7, after V lost 5 bases and J lost 4 bases. The length of the CDR3 is 14 residues. The germline V gene has CDR1 SGHTA and CDR2 FQGNSA. The CDR3: CASSPHRDSYGYTF. Written as DNA, the CDR3 is TGTGCCAGCAGCCCCCACCGGGACAGCTATGGCTACACCTTC.

This clone was counted a few times. The rearrangement uses TRBV6-2 or TRBV6-3 and TRBJ1-1; D unclear. Germline V gene data show CDR1 as MNHEY and CDR2 as SVGEGT. The V end was cut by 2 bases, the J end by 1 base, with 2 bases between. CDR3 length equals 12 residues. CDR3 residues: CASSYQNTEAFF. Here the CDR3 DNA reads TGTGCCAGCAGTTACCAGAACACTGAAGCTTTCTTT.

This chain joins TRBV7-3 and TRBJ2-3; the D gene is possibly TRBD2 (5 bases). V gave up 3 bases and J gave up 6 bases, with 16 bases separating them. Germline V CDR1 and CDR2: SGHTA, FQGTGA. The CDR3 is 15 residues long. The CDR3 sequence is CASSFQSGRGDTQYF. CDR3 DNA sequence: TGTGCCAGCAGCTTCCAGTCGGGGAGAGGGGATACGCAGTATTTT.

The chain uses TRBV5-6 and TRBJ2-1; D may be TRBD1 or TRBD2 (5 bases each). Trimming pared 0 bases from V and 14 bases from J, leaving 15 bases between. Per germline, CDR1 SGHDT and CDR2 YYEEEE. This CDR3 region has 13 residues. CDR3 loop: CASSLAGTDVEFF. The CDR3 DNA follows: TGTGCCAGCAGCTTGGCCGGGACGGATGTTGAGTTCTTC.

The CDR3: CASSPPGLGGYTF. CDR3 coding DNA: TGTGCCAGCAGCCCCCCCGGGCTCGGTGGCTACACCTTC. This chain links TRBV7-9 with TRBJ1-2; D unclear. CDR1 is SEHNR and CDR2 is FQNEAQ in the germline V gene (reference sequence). CDR3 length: 13 amino acids. Trimming shortened V by 5 bases and J by 7 bases, and 14 bases separated the two germline ends.